Shown below are 23 T cell receptor beta chains from a single sample sequenced in a study of blood T cell repertoires in COVID-19. The data were produced by immunoSEQ multiplex PCR, yet TCRdb's version contains in-frame clones alone and is incomplete. The sample lists hundreds of thousands of clones; more than 75% were seen once. Sample: PBMCs or T cells enriched from blood (not recorded which). The receptors stem from a man between 60 and 75 years old who had recovered from COVID-19.

The gene calls are TRBV9 and TRBJ2-1; 12 positions agree with TRBD1. Trimming at V came to 4 bases and at J to 4 bases, leaving 6 bases not matched to a gene. This CDR3 is 16 amino acids long. The germline V gene has CDR1 SGDLS and CDR2 YYNGEE. The CDR3 is CASSPGDRGQYNEQFF. CDR3 DNA: TGTGCCAGCAGCCCCGGGGACAGGGGGCAGTACAATGAGCAGTTCTTC. Full variable domain (missing parts from reference TRBV9 and TRBJ2-1): DSGVTQTPKHLITATGQRVTLRCSPRSGDLSVYWYQQSLDQGLQFLIQYYNGEERAKGNILERFSAQQFPDLHSELNLSSLELGDSALYFCASSPGDRGQYNEQFFGPGTRLTVL.

CDR3 residues: CASSLGQGKNEQFF. DNA of the CDR3: TGTGCCAGCAGCTTGGGGCAGGGGAAAAATGAGCAGTTCTTC. This chain links TRBV7-8 with TRBJ2-1; D is perhaps TRBD1 (6 bases). CDR3 length equals 14 residues. The V end was cut by 3 bases, the J end by 7 bases, with 13 bases between. Germline V gene data show CDR1 as SGHVS and CDR2 as FQNEAQ.

The chain carries TRBV27 and TRBJ2-2, with TRBD2 matching over 12 bases. Germline V CDR1 and CDR2: MNHEY, SMNVEV (reference sequence). The junction had 15 bases not matched to a gene; V was cut back by 5 bases and J by 2 bases. This CDR3 is built from 20 residues. DNA for the CDR3: TGTGCCAGCAGTCTCGCTCCGGCACTAGCGGGGGGAAGCAACACCGGGGAGCTGTTTTTT. Its translation is CASSLAPALAGGSNTGELFF.

This clone showed up just once. The chain uses TRBV5-6 and TRBJ1-5, with D possibly TRBD1 on 6 matching bases. CDR3 length: 15 residues. Germline values: CDR1 SGHDT, CDR2 YYEEEE. V lost 1 base and J lost 7, with 15 bases in between. The CDR3 DNA follows: TGTGCCAGCAGCTTGCTACAGGGAGGGGCACAGCCCCAGCATTTT. This sequence encodes CASSLLQGGAQPQHF.

V usage is TRBV29-1 and J usage is TRBJ2-2; D remains unclear. The V gene lost 0 bases and the J gene lost 2 bases, with 7 bases spanning the gap. The length of the CDR3 is 14 residues. CDR1 is SQVTM and CDR2 is ANQGSEA in the germline V gene. The CDR3 region has the DNA TGCAGCGTTGAAGATCCCCCTAACACCGGGGAGCTGTTTTTT. It codes for CSVEDPPNTGELFF.

The V call is TRBV27, the J call TRBJ2-2; D might be TRBD1 (5 bases). Between the trimmed V and J ends, which lost 6 bases and 6 bases, there was a span of 5 bases. Germline values: CDR1 MNHEY, CDR2 SMNVEV (reference sequence). CDR3 length equals 11 residues. The CDR3 here is CASRGAGELFF. The CDR3 coding sequence is TGTGCCAGCAGAGGGGCCGGGGAGCTGTTTTTT.

The chain joins TRBV18 to TRBJ2-2, with TRBD2 matching over 8 bases. This CDR3 spans 15 amino acids. CDR1 and CDR2 from the germline V gene are KGHSH and LQKENI. Trimming took 1 base from V and 4 from J; bases not matched to a gene: 2. CDR3 sequence reads: CASSPRSGGTGELFF. CDR3 in DNA: TGTGCCAGCTCACCACGGAGCGGGGGCACCGGGGAGCTGTTTTTT.

The chain joins TRBV19 to TRBJ2-3, with 7 positions matching TRBD2. Germline V gene lookup returns CDR1 LNHDA and CDR2 SQIVND (reference sequence). This CDR3 has 14 amino acids. Trimming removed 8 bases from V and 1 base from J; junction bases left unmatched: 6. CDR3 amino acids: CASGLGGGTDTQYF. CDR3 coding DNA: TGTGCCAGTGGCCTGGGGGGGGGCACAGATACGCAGTATTTT.

V usage is TRBV9 and J usage is TRBJ1-6, with D possibly TRBD1 on 6 matching bases. Germline CDR1 and CDR2: SGDLS and YYNGEE. CDR3 length: 15 amino acids. Between the trimmed V and J ends, which lost 3 bases and 3 bases, there was a span of 10 bases. The CDR3 is CASSDDRHYNSPLHF. Written as DNA, the CDR3 is TGTGCCAGCAGCGACGACAGGCACTATAATTCACCCCTCCACTTT.

The rearrangement joins TRBV5-5 to TRBJ2-7; possible D gene TRBD1, 5 bases. This CDR3 comprises 13 residues. Per germline, CDR1 SGHKS and CDR2 YYEKEE (reference sequence). V dropped 5 bases and J dropped 3 bases, with 12 bases sitting between them. The CDR3 protein is CASSWGLDYEQYF. CDR3 nucleotides: TGTGCCAGCAGTTGGGGCCTCGACTACGAGCAGTACTTC.

A word on this clone: One end of the junction varies from germline; a read error may be responsible. The V gene is TRBV7-9, the J gene TRBJ2-1; D unresolved. The CDR3 has 12 amino acids. CDR1 SEHNR and CDR2 FQNEAQ come from the germline V gene (reference sequence). The CDR3 here is CASSLGYNDQFF. CDR3 coding DNA: TGTGCCAGCAGCTTAGGTTACAATGATCAGTTCTTC.

With regard to this clone: Additional DNA sequences in this sample encode the identical CDR3. This chain connects TRBV6-5 to TRBJ2-2; D perhaps matches TRBD1 (6 bases). The CDR3 length is 13 residues. V lost 6 bases, J lost 5 bases, and 10 bases lay in between. Germline V gives CDR1 MNHEY, CDR2 SVGAGI. This chain's CDR3 is CASRFRGTGELFF. CDR3 bases: TGTGCCAGCAGATTCAGGGGTACCGGGGAGCTGTTTTTT.

This rearrangement joins TRBV10-3 to TRBJ2-3; 7 nucleotides line up with TRBD2. CDR1 and CDR2 from the germline V gene are ENHRY and SYGVKD. J gave up 6 bases and V 4 bases, and 7 bases lay outside the gene matches. There are 14 residues in the CDR3. CDR3 sequence: CAISGSSGDDTQYF. The CDR3 region has the DNA TGTGCCATCAGTGGGTCTAGCGGAGATGATACGCAGTATTTT.

V and J are TRBV30 and TRBJ1-1; 8 bases are shared with TRBD1. The V gene end was trimmed by 2 bases and the J gene end by 7 bases; junction bases not matched to a gene: 9. The CDR3 has 14 amino acids. Germline CDR1 is GTSNPN and CDR2 is SVGIG (reference sequence). The DNA for the CDR3 is TGTGCCTGGAGTAGAGACAGGGGACGATATGAAGCTTTCTTT. Translating gives CAWSRDRGRYEAFF.

The CDR3 spells CASSLRAAIAEKLFF. CDR3 nucleotides: TGTGCCAGCAGCCTCCGAGCCGCTATTGCGGAAAAACTGTTTTTT. This sequence joins TRBV7-2 and TRBJ1-4; no firm D call. Trimming took 5 bases from V and 8 from J, leaving 18 bases between them. The CDR3 loop spans 15 amino acids. CDR1 is SGHTA and CDR2 is FQGNSA in the germline V gene. Full variable domain (missing parts from reference TRBV7-2 and TRBJ1-4): GAGVSQSPSNKVTEKGKDVELRCDPISGHTALYWYRQSLGQGLEFLIYFQGNSAPDKSGLPSDRFSAERTGGSVSTLTIQRTQQEDSAVYLCASSLRAAIAEKLFFGSGTQLSVL.

The J gene is TRBJ1-1, the V gene TRBV6-5; 11 nucleotides match TRBD1. In germline, CDR1 is MNHEY, CDR2 SVGAGI. Trimming took 7 bases from V and 4 from J; bases not matched to a gene: 8. This CDR3 comprises 15 residues. CDR3 sequence reads: CASTIPGQGGTEAFF. For the CDR3, the DNA is TGTGCCAGCACCATACCGGGACAGGGGGGCACTGAAGCTTTCTTT.

The chain couples TRBV12-3 or TRBV12-4 to TRBJ1-2, with TRBD1 as a possible D gene (5 bases). There are 13 residues in the CDR3. V gave up 0 bases and J gave up 7 bases, with 9 bases separating them. The CDR3 coding sequence is TGTGCCAGCAGTTTAGCTTTCAGGGTTGGCTACACCTTC. Translated, it gives CASSLAFRVGYTF.

This rearrangement joins TRBV11-2 to TRBJ1-2, with 7 bases aligning to TRBD1. The V and J ends lost 4 bases and 5 bases, in that order; junction bases with no gene match: 7. The CDR3 contains 14 residues. Per the germline V gene, CDR1 is SGHAT and CDR2 is FQNNGV. CDR3 in amino acids: CASSSMGTEYGYTF. The CDR3 coding sequence is TGTGCCAGCAGCTCTATGGGGACAGAGTATGGCTACACCTTC.

This sequence joins TRBV30 and TRBJ2-3, with 7 nucleotides matching TRBD2. Germline V lookup: CDR1 GTSNPN, CDR2 SVGIG (reference sequence). V lost 2 bases and J lost 11; bases outside the gene matches: 7. The CDR3 sequence is 12 residues long. The CDR3 protein is CAWSLGTTGQYF. CDR3 sequence (DNA): TGTGCCTGGAGTTTAGGGACTACCGGGCAGTATTTT.

V and J are TRBV2 and TRBJ2-4; 11 bases align to TRBD2. In germline, CDR1 is SNHLY, CDR2 FYNNEI. J lost 0 bases, V lost 7 bases, and 17 bases had no gene match. CDR3 length: 20 residues. CDR3 protein: CASKYSTSGSPFLAKNIQYF. The DNA for the CDR3 is TGTGCCAGCAAATACAGTACTAGCGGGAGTCCCTTCCTAGCCAAAAACATTCAGTACTTC.

The chain is built from TRBV10-1 and TRBJ1-1; the D is unclear. Per the germline V gene, CDR1 is WNHNN and CDR2 is SYGVQD (reference sequence). This CDR3 has 13 amino acids. Trimming cost V 3 bases and J 1 base, with 6 bases left between them. The CDR3 reads CASSDSWNTEAFF. In DNA, the CDR3 is TGCGCCAGCAGTGATAGCTGGAACACTGAAGCTTTCTTT.

The chain carries TRBV10-3 and TRBJ2-7, with TRBD2 identical over 10 bases. The V gene's germline CDR1 is ENHRY and CDR2 SYGVKD. After removal of 0 bases from V and 3 bases from J, the junction contained 5 bases not matched to a gene. This CDR3 contains 16 residues. As DNA, the CDR3 is TGTGCCATCAGTGAGTCTACCGGGACTAGCGACTACGAGCAGTACTTC. Protein: CAISESTGTSDYEQYF.

This chain uses TRBV30 with TRBJ2-7; D gene uncertain. Germline loops: CDR1 GTSNPN, CDR2 SVGIG (reference sequence). V dropped 0 bases and J dropped 5 bases, with 17 bases sitting between them. This CDR3 spans 15 amino acids. CDR3 loop: CAWSVLPAGPHEQYF. CDR3 DNA sequence: TGTGCCTGGAGTGTACTCCCCGCAGGTCCCCACGAGCAGTACTTC.